These 9 T cell receptor beta chains share one sample of origin, sequenced in a study of glioma-infiltrating T cells after dendritic cell vaccination. Some clones are missing from TCRdb's copy, which holds only in-frame ones; the method was immunoSEQ multiplex PCR. The profile shows tens of thousands of clones, 82% of them singletons. Sequences were derived from blood, sampled before dendritic cell vaccination. The origin of the receptors is a human donor with glioblastoma.

The gene calls are TRBV5-1 and TRBJ2-5; 10 nucleotides match TRBD2. Near its end, the DNA agrees better with TRBJ2-7, so the J call may be wrong. Germline CDR1 is SGHRS and CDR2 is YFSETQ. The CDR3 extends over 15 amino acids. The DNA of the CDR3 is TGCGCCAGCAGCTCCGGGACTAGCGACAGCTACGAGCAGTACTTC. This sequence encodes CASSSGTSDSYEQYF.

This chain links TRBV30 with TRBJ1-6; 7 bases agree with TRBD1. There are 14 residues in the CDR3. Trimming took 3 bases from V and 7 from J; bases not matched to a gene: 6. Germline loops: CDR1 GTSNPN, CDR2 SVGIG (reference sequence). This chain's CDR3 is CAWSRGTANSPLHF. The CDR3 DNA follows: TGTGCCTGGAGCCGAGGGACAGCAAATTCACCCCTCCACTTT.

The gene calls are TRBV6-6 and TRBJ2-4; D remains unclear. The V end was cut by 8 bases, the J end by 3 bases, with 17 bases between. CDR1 and CDR2 from the germline V gene are MNHNY and SVGAGI (reference sequence). CDR3 length: 15 residues. The CDR3 sequence is CASSEPSYSKNIQYF. The CDR3 DNA reads TGTGCCAGCTCCGAGCCGAGCTACAGCAAAAACATTCAGTACTTC.

V gene TRBV28 combines with J gene TRBJ2-7; tentative D call: TRBD2 (5 bases). Germline V gene sequence: CDR1 MDHEN, CDR2 SYDVKM. The CDR3 spans 19 residues. V was trimmed by 3 bases and J by 3 bases, leaving 27 bases between them. In DNA, the CDR3 is TGTGCCAGCAGTTTCGCGGATTCTGTCCAATATTGGGGAGTCTACGAGCAGTACTTC. Its protein is CASSFADSVQYWGVYEQYF.

The V and J genes are TRBV15 and TRBJ1-4; 7 bases fit TRBD1. CDR1 is LNHNV and CDR2 is YYDKDF in the germline V gene (reference sequence). The V and J ends lost 0 bases and 8 bases, in that order; junction bases with no gene match: 15. The CDR3 covers 18 residues. The DNA for the CDR3 is TGTGCCACCAGCAGAGATACGGGTATCGGGACAGTAGAGGAAAAACTGTTTTTT. Translation: CATSRDTGIGTVEEKLFF. The whole variable domain, remainder taken from reference TRBV15 and TRBJ1-4, is DAMVIQNPRYQVTQFGKPVTLSCSQTLNHNVMYWYQQKSSQAPKLLFHYYDKDFNNEADTPDNFQSRRPNTSFCFLDIRSPGLGDTAMYLCATSRDTGIGTVEEKLFFGSGTQLSVL.

This clone has more than one count but fewer than ten. The chain employs TRBV5-1 and TRBJ2-3; TRBD2 matches 11 bases. This CDR3 is 16 amino acids long. Trimming took 4 bases from V and 4 from J; bases not matched to a gene: 8. Germline loops: CDR1 SGHRS, CDR2 YFSETQ. The CDR3: CASSALGSGGADTQYF. The DNA for the CDR3 is TGCGCCAGCAGCGCTTTAGGTAGCGGGGGGGCAGATACGCAGTATTTT.

This clone has a single count. The CDR3 bases are TGCGCCAGCAGTCAACTAGCGACCTCCTACGAGCAGTACTTC. This sequence encodes CASSQLATSYEQYF. V is TRBV5-1 and J is TRBJ2-7; 7 bases line up with TRBD2. Germline loops: CDR1 SGHRS, CDR2 YFSETQ. The CDR3 contains 14 residues. Trimming at V came to 5 bases and at J to 0 bases, leaving 5 bases not matched to a gene.

This clone appeared a single time. V usage is TRBV5-4 and J usage is TRBJ1-1; D uncertain. Germline-derived CDR1 and CDR2 are SGHNT and YYREEE (reference sequence). V lost 1 base and J 2 bases, leaving 9 bases between the germline ends. CDR3 length equals 14 residues. CDR3 in DNA: TGTGCCAGCAGCTTGCTGGCTTCTAACACTGAAGCTTTCTTT. It translates to CASSLLASNTEAFF.

This rearrangement joins TRBV11-3 to TRBJ2-5; 12 bases align to TRBD1. The end of the DNA is better explained by TRBJ2-7, so the J call may be wrong. The CDR3 is made up of 19 amino acids. Germline CDR1 and CDR2: SGHNT and YENEEA. In DNA form, the CDR3 reads TGTGCCAGCAGCCTTCCCGGGACAGGGGGCGGCCAGACGCACTACGAGCAGTACTTC. Encoded protein: CASSLPGTGGGQTHYEQYF.